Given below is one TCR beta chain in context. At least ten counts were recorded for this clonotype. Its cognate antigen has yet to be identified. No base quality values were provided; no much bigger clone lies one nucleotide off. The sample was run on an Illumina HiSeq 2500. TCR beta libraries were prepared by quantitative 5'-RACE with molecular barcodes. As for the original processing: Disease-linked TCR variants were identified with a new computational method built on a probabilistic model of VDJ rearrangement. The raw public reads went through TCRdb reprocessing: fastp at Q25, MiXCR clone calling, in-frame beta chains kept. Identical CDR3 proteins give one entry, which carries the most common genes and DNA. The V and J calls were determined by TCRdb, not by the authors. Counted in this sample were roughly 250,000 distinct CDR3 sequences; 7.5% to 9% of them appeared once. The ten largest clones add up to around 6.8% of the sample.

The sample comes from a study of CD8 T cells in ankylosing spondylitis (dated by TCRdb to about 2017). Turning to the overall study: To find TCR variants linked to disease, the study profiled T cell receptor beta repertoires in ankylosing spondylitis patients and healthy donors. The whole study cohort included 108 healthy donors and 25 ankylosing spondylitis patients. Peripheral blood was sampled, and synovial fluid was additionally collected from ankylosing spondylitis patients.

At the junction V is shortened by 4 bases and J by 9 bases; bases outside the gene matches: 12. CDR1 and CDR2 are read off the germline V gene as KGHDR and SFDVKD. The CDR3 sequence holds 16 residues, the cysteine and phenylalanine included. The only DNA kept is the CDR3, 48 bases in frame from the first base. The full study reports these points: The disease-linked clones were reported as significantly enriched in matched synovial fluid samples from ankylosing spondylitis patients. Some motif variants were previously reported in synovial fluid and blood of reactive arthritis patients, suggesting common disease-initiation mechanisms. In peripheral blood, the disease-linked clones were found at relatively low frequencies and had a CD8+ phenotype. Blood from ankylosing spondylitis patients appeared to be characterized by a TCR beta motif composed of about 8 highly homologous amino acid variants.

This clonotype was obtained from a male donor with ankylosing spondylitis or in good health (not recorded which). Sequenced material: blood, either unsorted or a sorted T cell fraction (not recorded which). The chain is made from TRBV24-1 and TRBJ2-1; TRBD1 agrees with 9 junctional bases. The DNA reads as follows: TGTGCCACCAGTGACAGCACCGGGACAGGGTCGAGTGAGCAGTTCTTC. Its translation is CATSDSTGTGSSEQFF.